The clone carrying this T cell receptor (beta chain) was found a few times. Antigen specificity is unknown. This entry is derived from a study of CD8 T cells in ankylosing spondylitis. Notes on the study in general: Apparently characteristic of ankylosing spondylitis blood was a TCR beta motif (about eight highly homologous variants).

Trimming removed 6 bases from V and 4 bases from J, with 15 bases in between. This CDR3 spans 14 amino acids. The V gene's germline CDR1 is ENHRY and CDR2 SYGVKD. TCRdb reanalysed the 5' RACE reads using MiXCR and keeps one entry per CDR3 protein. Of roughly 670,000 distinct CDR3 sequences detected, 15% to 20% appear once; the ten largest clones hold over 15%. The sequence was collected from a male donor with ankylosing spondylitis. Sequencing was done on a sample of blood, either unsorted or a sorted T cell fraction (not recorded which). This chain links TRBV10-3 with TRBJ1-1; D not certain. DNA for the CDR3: TGTGCCATCAGCCGGGCCGAGAGGACCACTGAAGCTTTCTTT. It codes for CAISRAERTTEAFF.